This T cell receptor (beta chain) is from a study of blood T cell repertoires in COVID-19. Background on the study: Nucleic acid was either cDNA or gDNA, and it came from T cells, B-cell-depleted T cells, or PBMCs.

The authors' processing: Quantification of nucleated cells was approximated via reference gene primer amplification. Sequencing was performed with immunoSEQ multiplex PCR; in TCRdb, only in-frame clones are kept and a portion is missing. Clone size and V and J calls were adopted from that table, with D and trimming inferred from the DNA. The data contain more than 50,000 clones, roughly 71% of them seen just once; the ten biggest clones take up approximately 28%. The CDR3 extends over 15 amino acids. With 5 bases removed from V and 4 bases from J, the gap between germline ends came to 17 bases. The germline V gene encodes CDR1 MNHEY and CDR2 SVGAGI. This clone occurred a few times.

The source material was peripheral blood. This TCR derives from a woman of 80 years or more with acute or convalescent COVID-19. The chain recombines TRBV6-5 with TRBJ1-2; D possibly corresponds to TRBD1 (6 bases). CDR3 protein: CASSPEPGQSYGYTF. The CDR3 DNA reads as TGTGCCAGCAGTCCCGAACCGGGACAAAGCTATGGCTACACCTTC.